This T cell receptor beta chain originates from a study of glioma-infiltrating T cells. Whole-study findings and limits: Gliomas, especially low-grade, showed above-expected tissue-blood divergence; non-neoplastic patients showed below. Very few CDR3 sequences were shared between tissue and blood.

CDR1 SEHNR and CDR2 FQNEAQ come from the germline V gene (reference sequence). The CDR3 is made up of 14 amino acids. The V end was cut by 5 bases, the J end by 5 bases, with 15 bases between. Using RNA template, CDR3s of TCR alpha and beta were amplified with iRepertoire arm-PCR. TCRdb analysed the multiplex PCR reads with MiXCR anew, one entry per CDR3 protein. Counted here are approximately 190,000 distinct CDR3 sequences, 32% occurring once; the ten biggest clones make up around 20%. This clonotype has at least ten counts. Its antigen is unknown. The sequence derives from a human donor with low-grade glioma or glioblastoma, undergoing nonglioma brain surgery, or in good health (not recorded which). Sequenced material: glioma tissue, nonneoplastic brain tissue, or PBMCs (not recorded which). V usage is TRBV7-9 and J usage is TRBJ2-5, with D maybe TRBD2 (6 bases). The CDR3 DNA sequence: TGTGCCAGCAGCCCCAATGGTGGAGGGGAGACCCAGTACTTC. It yields the protein CASSPNGGGETQYF.